These 2 T cell receptor beta chains were all obtained from the same sample, sequenced in a study of Ad26.COV2.S vaccination and SARS-CoV-2 variants. The treatment: roughly 19 received Ad26.COV2.S at low or high dose, single or two shots; about 5 received placebo; per-sample allocation not given. Sample collection was performed on day 63 after the first vaccine or placebo injection. This table comes from immunoSEQ multiplex PCR, and its TCRdb copy is limited to in-frame clones, with some not included. The table shows approximately 240,000 clones, with around 89% occurring only once. The specimen comprised peripheral blood, sampled in a trial of Ad26.COV2.S vaccine versus placebo. All receptors derive from a person between 18 and 65 years old who received the Ad26.COV2.S COVID-19 vaccine or a placebo.

The chain employs TRBV15 and TRBJ2-7, with D tentatively TRBD2 (6 bases). V was clipped by 5 bases and J by 2 bases, with 22 bases between them. The CDR3 runs to 17 residues. In germline, CDR1 is LNHNV, CDR2 YYDKDF (reference sequence). CDR3 protein: CATSQTTPGRTTYEQYF. CDR3 nucleotide sequence: TGTGCCACCAGCCAAACGACACCCGGGAGAACTACCTACGAGCAGTACTTC.

This clone was seen once. CDR3 bases: TGTGCCTGGGGACACCCAAATCAGCCCCAGCATTTT. Encoded protein: CAWGHPNQPQHF. This chain links TRBV30 with TRBJ1-5, with a weak D call TRBD1 (5 bases). CDR1 GTSNPN and CDR2 SVGIG come from the germline V gene (reference sequence). The CDR3 spans 12 residues. The V end was cut by 5 bases, the J end by 4 bases, with 9 bases between.